One and the same sample provided the 32 T cell receptor beta chains below, sequenced in a study of blood T cell repertoires in COVID-19. Sequenced by immunoSEQ multiplex PCR; TCRdb stores in-frame clones only, minus some. This sample has about 79,000 clones; 75% to 90% occur once, and the top ten carry roughly 13%. The sample consisted of peripheral blood. The receptors here all came from a man aged 65 to 79 with active or convalescent COVID-19.

This clone turned up a few times. J is TRBJ1-1 and V is TRBV12-3 or TRBV12-4; D is unresolved. This CDR3 comprises 10 residues. V was clipped by 9 bases and J by 4 bases, with 6 bases between them. CDR3 bases: TGTGCCAGTATGCGCACTGAAGCTTTCTTT. It translates to CASMRTEAFF.

This sequence joins TRBV2 and TRBJ2-5; 11 bases agree with TRBD1. This CDR3 has 14 amino acids. Germline loops: CDR1 SNHLY, CDR2 FYNNEI. The V gene end was trimmed by 5 bases and the J gene end by 7 bases; junction bases not matched to a gene: 6. CDR3 sequence reads: CASSRTGGVGTQYF. Here the CDR3 DNA reads TGTGCCAGCAGTAGGACAGGGGGCGTGGGGACCCAGTACTTC.

The gene calls are TRBV5-6 and TRBJ1-2; D perhaps matches TRBD1 (5 bases). Per germline, CDR1 SGHDT and CDR2 YYEEEE. CDR3 size: 13 residues. Trimming left V 4 bases short and J 8 bases short, with 15 bases between. CDR3 nucleotide sequence: TGTGCCAGCAGCCCTACCTGGAGGGGAGGCTACACCTTC. Protein product: CASSPTWRGGYTF.

This chain connects TRBV5-1 to TRBJ2-5, with 9 bases fitting TRBD1. The CDR3 runs 15 residues. In germline, CDR1 is SGHRS, CDR2 YFSETQ. Trimming at V came to 4 bases and at J to 5 bases, leaving 9 bases not matched to a gene. The CDR3 loop reads CASSQGQGVGETQYF. CDR3 DNA sequence: TGCGCCAGCAGCCAGGGACAGGGAGTAGGTGAGACCCAGTACTTC.

J is TRBJ1-1 and V is TRBV18; possibly TRBD1 for D (5 bases). CDR1 and CDR2 from the germline V gene are KGHSH and LQKENI. Between the trimmed V and J ends, which lost 5 bases and 1 base, there was a span of 8 bases. The CDR3 runs 13 residues. The CDR3: CASSIDRNTEAFF. CDR3 DNA: TGTGCCAGCTCAATCGACAGGAACACTGAAGCTTTCTTT.

The CDR3 here is CASEKTGQTYGYTF. The CDR3 DNA sequence: TGTGCCAGCGAAAAGACTGGACAAACTTATGGCTACACCTTC. The chain uses TRBV6-5 and TRBJ1-2; TRBD1 is a possible D gene (5 bases). CDR3 length equals 14 residues. Trimming left V 8 bases short and J 5 bases short, with 18 bases between. Germline V lookup: CDR1 MNHEY, CDR2 SVGAGI.

The rearrangement joins TRBV19 to TRBJ2-1, with 14 bases that match TRBD2. The CDR3 spans 16 residues. Unmatched junction bases numbered 3, after V lost 7 bases and J lost 1 base. CDR1 is LNHDA and CDR2 is SQIVND in the germline V gene (reference sequence). CDR3 region: CASKGTSGRSYNEQFF. For the CDR3, the DNA is TGTGCCAGTAAGGGGACTAGCGGGAGATCCTACAATGAGCAGTTCTTC. Looking up the rest from reference TRBV19 and TRBJ2-1 gives the full variable domain: DGGITQSPKYLFRKEGQNVTLSCEQNLNHDAMYWYRQDPGQGLRLIYYSQIVNDFQKGDIAEGYSVSREKKESFPLTVTSAQKNPTAFYLCASKGTSGRSYNEQFFGPGTRLTVL.

The J gene is TRBJ2-7, the V gene TRBV4-3; possible D gene TRBD2, 6 bases. This CDR3 is built from 14 residues. In germline, CDR1 is LGHNA, CDR2 YSLEER. Trimming removed 3 bases from V and 4 bases from J, with 13 bases in between. DNA of the CDR3: TGCGCCAGCAGCCACAAGCGGGTCCTTTACGAGCAGTACTTC. It translates to CASSHKRVLYEQYF.

The chain employs TRBV6-6 and TRBJ2-2; perhaps TRBD2 as D (6 bases). CDR1 and CDR2 from the germline V gene are MNHNY and SVGAGI (reference sequence). The CDR3 length is 16 residues. Trimming took off 7 bases at V and 4 bases at J, with 19 bases between the two ends. CDR3 amino acids: CASTDGGSAGTGELFF. In DNA, the CDR3 is TGTGCCAGCACCGATGGGGGTTCAGCGGGCACCGGGGAGCTGTTTTTT.

V gene TRBV4-1 combines with J gene TRBJ2-1; 13 bases fit TRBD2. The CDR3 is 16 amino acids. The trim removed 2 bases at V and 4 bases at J, leaving 2 bases unmatched. Germline lookup yields CDR1 MGHRA and CDR2 YSYEKL. The CDR3 is CASSQQTSGRYNEQFF. CDR3 sequence (DNA): TGCGCCAGCAGCCAACAGACTAGCGGGAGGTACAATGAGCAGTTCTTC.

The CDR3 DNA reads as TGTGCCAGCAGCGTAGGGACTGTCTCCTACGAGCAGTACTTC. Translating gives CASSVGTVSYEQYF. The rearrangement joins TRBV9 to TRBJ2-7; a weak D match, TRBD2 (5 bases). Trimming removed 0 bases from V and 0 bases from J, with 7 bases in between. This CDR3 is 14 amino acids long. Germline CDR1 SGDLS, CDR2 YYNGEE.

The V gene is TRBV7-9, the J gene TRBJ2-5; perhaps TRBD2 as D (7 bases). Looked up from germline, CDR1 is SEHNR and CDR2 is FQNEAQ (reference sequence). The CDR3 loop spans 15 amino acids. Trimming shortened V by 6 bases and J by 0 bases, and 14 bases separated the two germline ends. The CDR3 region is CASSEGGRNQETQYF. The CDR3 bases are TGTGCCAGCAGTGAGGGGGGGAGGAACCAAGAGACCCAGTACTTC. The full variable domain, in which reference TRBV7-9 and TRBJ2-5 provide the parts outside the CDR3, is DTGVSQNPRHKITKRGQNVTFRCDPISEHNRLYWYRQTLGQGPEFLTYFQNEAQLEKSRLLSDRFSAERPKGSFSTLEIQRTEQGDSAMYLCASSEGGRNQETQYFGPGTRLLVL.

The chain uses TRBV21-1 and TRBJ2-1; the D call of TRBD1 is as the table states it, not checked on the DNA. TRBV21-1 is described as a pseudogene. This CDR3 is built from 17 residues. The DNA of the CDR3 is TGTGCCAGCAGCAAAGCCGGGGGACAGAACCTCTACAATGAGCAGTTCTTC. Translating it yields CASSKAGGQNLYNEQFF.

This chain connects TRBV10-3 to TRBJ2-7, with 10 bases identical to TRBD2. CDR3 length: 15 residues. Per the germline V gene, CDR1 is ENHRY and CDR2 is SYGVKD. With 2 bases clipped from V and 2 bases from J, the junction kept 3 bases outside the gene matches. CDR3 protein: CAISELSGRTYEQYF. In DNA form, the CDR3 reads TGTGCCATCAGTGAGCTTAGCGGGAGGACCTACGAGCAGTACTTC.

The CDR3 nucleotides are TGCAGCGTGCTCAAGGGTCCGGGGGTCGGCACTGAAGCTTTCTTT. Amino acids: CSVLKGPGVGTEAFF. This chain joins TRBV29-1 and TRBJ1-1, with D maybe TRBD1 (5 bases). Per germline, CDR1 SQVTM and CDR2 ANQGSEA. The V and J ends lost 6 bases and 4 bases respectively, with 21 bases between them. This CDR3 region has 15 residues.

This rearrangement joins TRBV10-3 to TRBJ2-5, with 8 bases that match TRBD1. Per the germline V gene, CDR1 is ENHRY and CDR2 is SYGVKD. The V and J ends lost 3 bases and 4 bases, in that order; junction bases with no gene match: 4. CDR3 length: 14 residues. In nucleotides, the CDR3 is TGTGCCATCAGTGATGGACAGGGACGAGAGACCCAGTACTTC. Encoded protein: CAISDGQGRETQYF.

The J gene is TRBJ1-1, the V gene TRBV29-1, with TRBD1 matching 7 bases. CDR1 and CDR2 from the germline V gene are SQVTM and ANQGSEA. J was trimmed by 1 base and V by 7 bases; bases with no gene match: 9. CDR3 length: 14 residues. CDR3 DNA: TGCAGCGGGGCTTACAGGGGACGGAACACTGAAGCTTTCTTT. It specifies CSGAYRGRNTEAFF.

The chain couples TRBV10-3 to TRBJ2-1; 10 bases line up with TRBD1. With V trimmed by 5 bases and J by 5 bases, 3 bases remained unmatched. The CDR3 extends over 14 amino acids. CDR1 is ENHRY, CDR2 SYGVKD, per germline. CDR3 residues: CAISTGTGDNEQFF. The CDR3 region has the DNA TGTGCCATCAGTACCGGGACAGGGGACAATGAGCAGTTCTTC.

The V gene is TRBV2, the J gene TRBJ1-3, with D possibly TRBD1 on 5 matching bases. Germline CDR1 and CDR2: SNHLY and FYNNEI. Trimming took off 1 base at V and 1 base at J, with 8 bases between the two ends. The CDR3 sequence is 15 residues long. The CDR3 protein is CASSEEQVSGNTIYF. Written as DNA, the CDR3 is TGTGCCAGCAGTGAAGAACAGGTGTCTGGAAACACCATATATTTT. The whole variable domain, remainder taken from reference TRBV2 and TRBJ1-3, is EPEVTQTPSHQVTQMGQEVILRCVPISNHLYFYWYRQILGQKVEFLVSFYNNEISEKSEIFDDQFSVERPDGSNFTLKIRSTKLEDSAMYFCASSEEQVSGNTIYFGEGSWLTVV.

The table lists this clone with a few counts. The chain has TRBV5-6 and TRBJ2-7; weak D call: TRBD2 (5 bases). This CDR3 region has 17 residues. Germline loops: CDR1 SGHDT, CDR2 YYEEEE. Trimming took 4 bases from V and 3 from J, leaving 23 bases between them. This CDR3 is CASSQSRRGRINYEQYF. As DNA, the CDR3 is TGTGCCAGCAGCCAATCCCGGAGAGGGCGGATTAACTACGAGCAGTACTTC.

This chain links TRBV7-9 with TRBJ1-1; the D gene is possibly TRBD1 (6 bases). Germline CDR1 SEHNR, CDR2 FQNEAQ (reference sequence). Trimming removed 5 bases from V and 0 bases from J, with 16 bases in between. The CDR3 has 16 amino acids. The CDR3 sequence is CASSPRGRGMNTEAFF. The CDR3 bases are TGTGCCAGCAGCCCCAGGGGCAGGGGAATGAACACTGAAGCTTTCTTT.

This CDR3 is CASSTNLSGQFF. The CDR3 DNA is TGTGCCAGCAGTACAAATTTGTCTGGGCAGTTCTTC. This chain uses TRBV2 with TRBJ2-1; unclear D gene. V was trimmed by 5 bases and J by 12 bases, leaving 14 bases between them. This CDR3 is built from 12 residues. CDR1 SNHLY and CDR2 FYNNEI come from the germline V gene.

The J gene is TRBJ2-4, the V gene TRBV4-3; 7 bases are a match to TRBD1. CDR1 is LGHNA and CDR2 is YSLEER in the germline V gene. The CDR3 covers 17 residues. V lost 1 base to trimming and J lost 0 bases; unmatched junction nucleotides: 6. The CDR3 protein is CASSQAAQGLAKNIQYF. CDR3 nucleotides: TGCGCCAGCAGCCAAGCGGCACAGGGGCTAGCCAAAAACATTCAGTACTTC.

J is TRBJ1-2 and V is TRBV4-1; D not certain. The germline V and J ends were trimmed by 0 bases and 8 bases, with 10 bases remaining between them. CDR3 length equals 13 residues. The V gene's germline CDR1 is MGHRA and CDR2 YSYEKL. The CDR3 region has the DNA TGCGCCAGCAGCCAAGATGGGCCGTCCGGCTACACCTTC. Its protein is CASSQDGPSGYTF.

The chain links TRBV15 to TRBJ1-5; TRBD1 agrees at 8 bases. Per the germline V gene, CDR1 is LNHNV and CDR2 is YYDKDF (reference sequence). The CDR3 extends over 15 amino acids. The junction had 8 bases not matched to a gene; V was cut back by 4 bases and J by 6 bases. Written as DNA, the CDR3 is TGTGCCACCAGCATAATTGACAGGGGAATTCAGCCCCAGCATTTT. It yields the protein CATSIIDRGIQPQHF.

CDR3 loop: CASSYYRTRPYF. In nucleotides, the CDR3 is TGTGCCAGCAGTTACTACCGGACTAGACCGTACTTC. The chain couples TRBV12-3 or TRBV12-4 to TRBJ2-7, with 7 positions matching TRBD2. Germline trimming cut 4 bases from V and 12 bases from J; bases unmatched to any gene: 9. The CDR3 totals 12 residues.

The gene calls are TRBV11-2 and TRBJ1-1, with 7 bases identical to TRBD1. The V segment lost 4 bases and the J segment 0 bases; nucleotides outside the gene matches: 5. Germline CDR1 SGHAT, CDR2 FQNNGV. CDR3 length: 15 residues. The chain's CDR3 is CASSSSQGVNTEAFF. The CDR3 region has the DNA TGTGCCAGCAGCTCCTCCCAGGGGGTGAACACTGAAGCTTTCTTT.

The chain links TRBV18 to TRBJ1-2, with 11 bases identical to TRBD1. The CDR3 is 15 amino acids. Unmatched junction bases numbered 3, after V lost 3 bases and J lost 3 bases. Germline V gene data show CDR1 as KGHSH and CDR2 as LQKENI. The CDR3 coding sequence is TGTGCCAGCTCACCCCTGGGACAGGGGGACTATGGCTACACCTTC. Residues: CASSPLGQGDYGYTF. The full variable domain, with the rest looked up from reference TRBV18 and TRBJ1-2, is NAGVMQNPRHLVRRRGQEARLRCSPMKGHSHVYWYRQLPEEGLKFMVYLQKENIIDESGMPKERFSAEFPKEGPSILRIQQVVRGDSAAYFCASSPLGQGDYGYTFGSGTRLTVV.

The rearrangement joins TRBV5-6 to TRBJ2-5, with D perhaps TRBD2 (6 bases). CDR3 length: 13 residues. Germline V gene sequence: CDR1 SGHDT, CDR2 YYEEEE. The V gene lost 7 bases and the J gene lost 4 bases, with 14 bases spanning the gap. The CDR3 nucleotides read TGTGCCAGCCGGAGGAGGGATGGAGAGACCCAGTACTTC. It translates to CASRRRDGETQYF.

This chain uses TRBV6-6 with TRBJ1-5; 8 positions match TRBD1. V shed 5 bases, J shed 3 bases, and the junction held 6 bases outside the gene matches. CDR3 length: 15 amino acids. Germline V gene data show CDR1 as MNHNY and CDR2 as SVGAGI (reference sequence). CDR3 sequence reads: CASSNGQGYNQPQHF. Written as DNA, the CDR3 is TGTGCCAGCAGTAACGGACAGGGTTACAATCAGCCCCAGCATTTT.

This chain connects TRBV7-9 to TRBJ1-5, with 10 bases fitting TRBD1. Germline CDR1 reads SEHNR; CDR2 reads FQNEAQ (reference sequence). The CDR3 is 15 residues long. The V segment lost 5 bases and the J segment 2 bases; nucleotides outside the gene matches: 3. The CDR3 loop is CASSPGTGGNQPQHF. The CDR3 DNA reads as TGTGCCAGCAGCCCAGGGACAGGGGGCAATCAGCCCCAGCATTTT.

The rearrangement links TRBV25-1 to TRBJ1-1, with D tentatively TRBD1 (5 bases). V lost 0 bases to trimming and J lost 3 bases, with 11 bases between them. CDR1 and CDR2 from the germline V gene are MGHDK and SYGVNS. The CDR3 sequence is 15 residues long. CDR3 bases: TGTGCCAGCAGTGAATACGCAGGGCGCCACACTGAAGCTTTCTTT. Amino acids: CASSEYAGRHTEAFF.